This is a list of T cell receptor beta chains from one sample in a study of T cell responses to AZD1222 COVID-19 vaccine. The table came from immunoSEQ multiplex PCR; TCRdb's copy has only in-frame clones and leaves some out. Among approximately 85,000 clones, roughly nine tenths were seen once, and the ten largest hold about 7%. Specimen: peripheral blood, collected on day 0 of AZD1222 vaccination. The receptors derive from an adult in good health. Both conserved end residues are part of each CDR3. The D gene is left open where the match is weak. The size of a clone is reported for some rows only, either as once, few or many, or as a class for expanded clones.

v_call,j_call,clone_size,d_call,cdr3_nt,cdr3_aa
TRBV25-1,TRBJ2-7,.,.,TGTGCCAGCAGAATTATCGGACTGTACGAGCAGTACTTC,CASRIIGLYEQYF
TRBV4-3,TRBJ1-4,.,.,TGCGCCAGCAGCCAAGATTGGCAGGTGAATGAAAAACTGTTTTTT,CASSQDWQVNEKLFF
TRBV19,TRBJ2-1,.,TRBD2,TGTGCCAGTAGCACTAGCGGGGGGCCCAATGAGCAGTTCTTC,CASSTSGGPNEQFF
TRBV6-2/TRBV6-3,TRBJ2-7,.,TRBD1,TGTGCCAGCAGTTCCAGGGACAGGGGTCTAGACGAGCAGTACTTC,CASSSRDRGLDEQYF
TRBV6-2/TRBV6-3,TRBJ2-1,once,TRBD2,TGTGCCAGCAGTTACTTCCTCGGACTAGCGGGAGATTATGAGCAGTTCTTC,CASSYFLGLAGDYEQFF
TRBV28,TRBJ2-5,few,.,TGTGCCAGCAGCCCCTCGGACAGACAAGAGACCCAGTACTTC,CASSPSDRQETQYF
TRBV21-1,TRBJ1-1,.,.,TGTGCCAGCAGCTCGACGAGGACAGGGCTTAAGTTGAGGCTCTTT,CASSSTRTGLKLRLF
TRBV6-5,TRBJ1-2,.,.,TGTGCCAGCCAATCTAACTATGGCTACACCTTC,CASQSNYGYTF
TRBV9,TRBJ1-3,.,.,TGTGCCAGCAGCGTGACCTCGGGGGGAGGAAACACCATATATTTT,CASSVTSGGGNTIYF
TRBV29-1,TRBJ1-2,.,.,TGCAGCGTTGAAGGTGGGACCAACTATGGCTACACCTTC,CSVEGGTNYGYTF
TRBV25-1,TRBJ1-1,.,.,TGTGCCAGCAGTATAAACAGGCCTATGAACACTGAAGCTTTCTTT,CASSINRPMNTEAFF
TRBV6-1,TRBJ2-7,.,.,TGTGCCAGCAGTGAGCAGGGCAAGGGCGAGCAGTACTTC,CASSEQGKGEQYF
TRBV27,TRBJ2-3,.,.,TGTGCCAGCAAACGCGGGGGCACAGATACGCAGTATTTT,CASKRGGTDTQYF
TRBV19,TRBJ2-7,.,TRBD2,TGTGCCAGCACCGCCAGCGGGAGAGCGGACGGCGCCTACGAGCAGTACTTC,CASTASGRADGAYEQYF
TRBV5-6,TRBJ2-1,few,.,TGTGCCAGCAGCGCCCCCGCAGGGCGCTCCTACAATGAGCAGTTCTTC,CASSAPAGRSYNEQFF
TRBV24-1,TRBJ1-3,.,TRBD1,TGTGCCACCAGTGACCCCCCGGGACAGGACGATTCTGGAAACACCATATATTTT,CATSDPPGQDDSGNTIYF
TRBV7-8,TRBJ2-7,once,.,TGTGCCAGCAGCCAAAACAGGCACGAGCAGTACTTC,CASSQNRHEQYF
TRBV4-3,TRBJ2-7,.,.,TGCGCCAGCAGCCAAGGAACAGGGCGCTACGAGCAGTACTTC,CASSQGTGRYEQYF
TRBV3-1/TRBV3-2,TRBJ1-5,.,.,TGTGCCAGCAGCCAAGTCATTAACGGGGCCCAGCCCCAGCATTTT,CASSQVINGAQPQHF
TRBV5-1,TRBJ2-1,.,.,TGCGCCAGCAGCTTGGAAGGGGTTAATGAGCAGTTCTTC,CASSLEGVNEQFF
TRBV19,TRBJ2-1,.,TRBD1,TGTGCCAGTAGTATTCTAAGGGACAGGGGATCCTACAATGAGCAGTTCTTC,CASSILRDRGSYNEQFF
TRBV19,TRBJ1-2,.,.,TGTGCCAGTAGTATAGATCAAGGACGGGAAGCTAACTATGGCTACACCTTC,CASSIDQGREANYGYTF
TRBV14,TRBJ2-7,.,TRBD2,TGTGCCAGCAGCCAGTCCGGGGGGATACGGGAGCAGTACTTC,CASSQSGGIREQYF
TRBV27,TRBJ1-5,once,.,TGTGCCAGCAGTTTAGACGGGAAGGATCAGCCCCAGCATTTT,CASSLDGKDQPQHF
TRBV7-9,TRBJ1-1,.,.,TGTGCCAGCAGTCAACAAGGGACCCGACCCGAGTCGGGAGCTTTCTTT,CASSQQGTRPESGAFF
TRBV7-8,TRBJ1-5,.,.,TGTGCCAGCAGCTTAAACCCAAGCAGGGTCGGCAATCAGCCCCAGCATTTT,CASSLNPSRVGNQPQHF
TRBV10-3,TRBJ1-1,once,.,TGTGCCATCAGTTCCCCCAGGCAGAGCGGAGCTTTCTTT,CAISSPRQSGAFF
TRBV6-5,TRBJ2-5,.,TRBD1,TGTGCCAGCAGTTCCTTCGAGACAGGGGGCACGAAGACCCAGTACTTC,CASSSFETGGTKTQYF
TRBV6-1,TRBJ2-5,.,.,TGTGCCAGCAGTGAAGGGACAGCTCCTTTGGCCCAGTACTTC,CASSEGTAPLAQYF
TRBV4-3,TRBJ2-1,.,.,TGCGCCAGCAGCCAAGTAGCCGCAAACCCCTACAATGAGCAGTTCTTC,CASSQVAANPYNEQFF
TRBV10-2,TRBJ2-3,.,TRBD2,TGCGCCAGCCGGAAAGCGGGAGACCCAGATACGCAGTATTTT,CASRKAGDPDTQYF
TRBV28,TRBJ1-4,.,.,TGTGCCAGCAGTCCGCTAACACCGGGAGGAGAAAAACTGTTTTTT,CASSPLTPGGEKLFF
TRBV12-3/TRBV12-4,TRBJ2-3,.,TRBD2,TGTGCCAGCATTCCTGGGGGGGGTACGCAGTATTTT,CASIPGGGTQYF
TRBV5-1,TRBJ2-7,once,TRBD1,TGCGCCAGCAGCTTGGCGGTCAGGGGGAACGAGCAGTACTTC,CASSLAVRGNEQYF
TRBV5-6,TRBJ1-2,.,TRBD1,TGTGCCAGCAGCTTGGACCCAGGGGGCGGCTATGGCTACACCTTC,CASSLDPGGGYGYTF
TRBV20-1,TRBJ2-1,.,.,TGCAGTGCTAGTACGACCACGAGCTCCTACAATGAGCAGTTCTTC,CSASTTTSSYNEQFF
TRBV28,TRBJ1-2,.,TRBD1,TGTGCCAGCAGTGCCCCCGGGACAGGGTCTAGCTACACCTTC,CASSAPGTGSSYTF
TRBV28,TRBJ1-5,.,TRBD1,TGTGCCAGCAGTTTACCGAGGACAGGGGGCAATCAGCCCCAGCATTTT,CASSLPRTGGNQPQHF
TRBV2,TRBJ1-3,.,.,TGTGCCAGCAGTGGGACGGGTAACACCATATATTTT,CASSGTGNTIYF
TRBV6-5,TRBJ2-1,.,.,TGTGCCAGCAGGGGGAACAATGAGCAGTTCTTC,CASRGNNEQFF
TRBV7-2,TRBJ2-7,.,TRBD2,TGTGCCAGCAGCCTCCGCAGACTAGCGGGAGGGCCTTACGAGCAGTACTTC,CASSLRRLAGGPYEQYF
TRBV5-1,TRBJ2-1,.,TRBD1,TGCGCCAGCAGCCCTGGGACAGGCCCCAGCTCCTACAATGAGCAGTTCTTC,CASSPGTGPSSYNEQFF
TRBV7-2,TRBJ1-1,.,.,TGTGCCAGCAGCCCCGCATTAGGGACTGAAGCTTTCTTT,CASSPALGTEAFF
TRBV6-4,TRBJ1-6,once,TRBD1,TGTGCCAGCAGTCCGACAGGGGGGGACAATTCACCCCTCCACTTT,CASSPTGGDNSPLHF
TRBV28,TRBJ1-4,.,.,TGTGCCAGCAGTTTTTTAGGGGATAATGAAAAACTGTTTTTT,CASSFLGDNEKLFF
TRBV19,TRBJ2-2,.,.,TGTGCCAGTAGTATCGGGGTGGCCGGGGAGCTGTTTTTT,CASSIGVAGELFF
TRBV6-5,TRBJ2-7,.,TRBD2,TGTGCCAGCAGTTACAGCGGCGGGGGAGTCTACGAGCAGTACTTC,CASSYSGGGVYEQYF
TRBV6-6,TRBJ2-5,.,.,TGTGCCAGCAGCCTCGGGGAGACCCAGTACTTC,CASSLGETQYF
TRBV6-5,TRBJ2-7,.,TRBD1,TGTGCCAGCAGTTACTCGAGACAGGGGGTATCCGAGCAGTACTTC,CASSYSRQGVSEQYF
TRBV2,TRBJ1-4,.,.,TGTGCCAGCAGGGGAGGGGAAGCAACTAATGAAAAACTGTTTTTT,CASRGGEATNEKLFF
TRBV5-6,TRBJ1-5,once,.,TGTGCCAGCAGCTTGGGGCAGGGCTTAATTAGCAATCAGCCCCAGCATTTT,CASSLGQGLISNQPQHF
TRBV7-3,TRBJ2-1,.,.,TGTGCCAGCAGCTTAAAGGGGGGCGGACCTAATGAGCAGTTCTTC,CASSLKGGGPNEQFF
TRBV27,TRBJ2-1,.,.,TGTGCCAGCAGTTCGATGCGGATGTCTTACAATGAGCAGTTCTTC,CASSSMRMSYNEQFF
TRBV5-4,TRBJ1-2,.,.,TGTGCCAGCACCATCGGACAGAACTATGGCTACACCTTC,CASTIGQNYGYTF
TRBV6-5,TRBJ1-6,.,.,TGTGCCAGCAGTTACTCGAACGATTCACCCCTCCACTTT,CASSYSNDSPLHF
TRBV5-1,TRBJ1-6,.,.,TGCGCCAGCAGCTTGGAAGGGATTGAAAATTCACCCCTCCACTTT,CASSLEGIENSPLHF
TRBV5-6,TRBJ2-4,once,.,TGTGCCAGCAGCCTGGGACAAAACAAAAACATTCAGTACTTC,CASSLGQNKNIQYF
TRBV6-5,TRBJ1-1,.,.,TGTGCCAGCAGTCTCGCTCGGAGGGACACTGAAGCTTTCTTT,CASSLARRDTEAFF
TRBV27,TRBJ1-2,.,.,TGTGCCAGCAGTTCTTCAGACAGCGTATATGGCTACACCTTC,CASSSSDSVYGYTF
TRBV6-5,TRBJ2-7,.,TRBD2,TGTGCCAGCAGTTTCAGGACTAGCGGGGGGGGCAACGAGCAGTACTTC,CASSFRTSGGGNEQYF